The subject of this entry is one T cell receptor beta chain. Antigen: not known. Per germline, CDR1 SEHNR and CDR2 FQNEAQ (reference sequence). CDR3 length: 15 residues. With 3 bases clipped from V and 4 bases from J, the junction kept 2 bases outside the gene matches. These data are taken from a study of memory CD4+ T cells and cytomegalovirus serostatus. Profiling relied on immunoSEQ multiplex PCR, and the TCRdb table lists in-frame clones only, not all of them. Among 56,000 or so clones listed, around three quarters were seen once. Whole-study findings and limits: Repertoires predicted CMV serostatus with median bootstrapped AUC of approximately 0.94.

Single viable CD3+CD4+CD8-CD45RO+ cells were sorted as the memory CD4+ T cells. The V call is TRBV7-9, the J call TRBJ2-5, with TRBD2 matching 13 bases. The clonotype originates from an adult in good health and CMV-seronegative. Some clones in this sample may be carry-over from other donors' samples. Sequences were obtained from memory CD4+ T cells from blood. CDR3 DNA sequence: TGTGCCAGCAGCTTTCGACTAGCGGGAGGAGAGACCCAGTACTTC. Encoded protein: CASSFRLAGGETQYF.